This T cell receptor beta chain appears in the sequencing data of a study of blood T cell repertoires in COVID-19. Across the study: PBMCs, B-cell-depleted T cells, or T cells were the source of the cDNA or gDNA that made up the material.

Germline V gene sequence: CDR1 LGHDT, CDR2 YNNKEL (reference sequence). The V and J ends lost 4 bases and 4 bases respectively, with 10 bases between them. The CDR3 contains 13 residues. The assay was immunoSEQ multiplex PCR, and TCRdb's table has in-frame clones only and misses some. The data show hundreds of thousands of clones, 85% to 90% seen once. This study enrolled people aged roughly 18 to 90 from about two dozen US geographic areas. This TCR was recovered from a man aged 50-60 years who had been exposed to COVID-19. The chain is built from TRBV3-1 (or the pseudogene TRBV3-2) and TRBJ1-1; D ambiguous. Sequencing was performed on PBMCs or T cells enriched from blood (not recorded which). This CDR3 reads CASSPLRSTEAFF. Here the CDR3 DNA reads TGTGCCAGCAGCCCCCTGAGGAGCACTGAAGCTTTCTTT.